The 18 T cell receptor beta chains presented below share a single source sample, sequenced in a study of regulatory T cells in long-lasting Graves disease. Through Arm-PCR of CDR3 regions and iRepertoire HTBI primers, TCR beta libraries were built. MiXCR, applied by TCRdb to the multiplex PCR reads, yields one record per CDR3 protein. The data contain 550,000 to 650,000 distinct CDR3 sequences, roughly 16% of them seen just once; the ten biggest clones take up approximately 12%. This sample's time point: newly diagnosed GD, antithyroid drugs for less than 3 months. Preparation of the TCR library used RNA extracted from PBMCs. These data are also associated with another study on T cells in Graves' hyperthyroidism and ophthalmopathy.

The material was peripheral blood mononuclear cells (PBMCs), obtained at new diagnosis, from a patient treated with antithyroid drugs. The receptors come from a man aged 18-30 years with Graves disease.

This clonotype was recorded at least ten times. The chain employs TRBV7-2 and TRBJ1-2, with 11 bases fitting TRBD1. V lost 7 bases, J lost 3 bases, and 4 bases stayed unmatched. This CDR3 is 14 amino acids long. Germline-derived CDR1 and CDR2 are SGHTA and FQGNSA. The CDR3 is CASNPGQGDYGYTF. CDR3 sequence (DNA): TGTGCCAGCAATCCGGGACAGGGGGACTATGGCTACACCTTC.

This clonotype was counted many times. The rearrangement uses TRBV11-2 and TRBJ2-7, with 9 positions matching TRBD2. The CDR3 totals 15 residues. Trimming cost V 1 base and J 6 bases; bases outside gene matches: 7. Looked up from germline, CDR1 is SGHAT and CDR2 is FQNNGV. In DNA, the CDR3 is TGTGCCAGCAGCTTAGCAGCGGGAGGTTCCGCCGAGCAGTACTTC. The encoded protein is CASSLAAGGSAEQYF. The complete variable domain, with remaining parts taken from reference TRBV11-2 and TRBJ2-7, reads EAGVAQSPRYKIIEKRQSVAFWCNPISGHATLYWYQQILGQGPKLLIQFQNNGVVDDSQLPKDRFSAERLKGVDSTLKIQPAKLEDSAVYLCASSLAAGGSAEQYFGPGTRLTVT.

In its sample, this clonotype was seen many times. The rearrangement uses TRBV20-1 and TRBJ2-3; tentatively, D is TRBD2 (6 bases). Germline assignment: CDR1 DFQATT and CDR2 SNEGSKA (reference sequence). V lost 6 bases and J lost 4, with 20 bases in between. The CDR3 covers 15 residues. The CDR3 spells CSARLSGLPADTQYF. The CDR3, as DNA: TGCAGTGCCCGTCTATCGGGACTCCCGGCAGATACGCAGTATTTT.

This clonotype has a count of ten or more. The CDR3 coding sequence is TGCGCCAGCAGCCAAGATCCGGGGACCGACAATGAGCAGTTCTTC. Translating gives CASSQDPGTDNEQFF. The chain combines TRBV4-1 with TRBJ2-1; D tentatively reads TRBD1 or TRBD2 (5 bases each). The CDR3 extends over 15 amino acids. Germline values: CDR1 MGHRA, CDR2 YSYEKL. The V and J ends lost 0 bases and 5 bases respectively, with 11 bases between them.

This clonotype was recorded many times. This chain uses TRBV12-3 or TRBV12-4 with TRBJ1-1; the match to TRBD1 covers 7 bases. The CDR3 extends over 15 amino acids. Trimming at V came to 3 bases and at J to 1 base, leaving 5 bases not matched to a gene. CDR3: CASSFARGGNTEAFF. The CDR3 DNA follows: TGTGCCAGCAGTTTCGCCAGGGGGGGGAACACTGAAGCTTTCTTT.

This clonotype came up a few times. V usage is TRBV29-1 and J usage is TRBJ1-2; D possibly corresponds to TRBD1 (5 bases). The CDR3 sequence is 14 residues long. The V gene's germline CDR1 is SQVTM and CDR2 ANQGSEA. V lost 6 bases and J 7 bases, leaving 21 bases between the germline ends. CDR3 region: CSVYPGQGRGGYTF. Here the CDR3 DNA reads TGCAGCGTCTACCCTGGGCAGGGTAGAGGTGGCTACACCTTC. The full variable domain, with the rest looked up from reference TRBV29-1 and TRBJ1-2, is SAVISQKPSRDICQRGTSLTIQCQVDSQVTMMFWYRQQPGQSLTLIATANQGSEATYESGFVIDKFPISRPNLTFSTLTVSNMSPEDSSIYLCSVYPGQGRGGYTFGSGTRLTVV.

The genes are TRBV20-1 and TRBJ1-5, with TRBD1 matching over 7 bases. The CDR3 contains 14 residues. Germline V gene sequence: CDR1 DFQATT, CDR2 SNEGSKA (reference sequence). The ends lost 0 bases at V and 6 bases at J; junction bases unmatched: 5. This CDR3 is CSARDSQGVQPQHF. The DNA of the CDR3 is TGCAGTGCTAGAGATTCCCAGGGGGTTCAGCCCCAGCATTTT.

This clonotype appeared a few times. The CDR3 DNA follows: TGCAGTGCGACAGGGACAGGGGAAACCTACGAGCAGTACTTC. This gives the protein CSATGTGETYEQYF. The chain recombines TRBV20-1 with TRBJ2-7; 10 bases are shared with TRBD1. The germline V gene encodes CDR1 DFQATT and CDR2 SNEGSKA (reference sequence). The V and J ends lost 6 bases and 2 bases, in that order; junction bases with no gene match: 7. There are 14 residues in the CDR3.

Here the CDR3 reads CATSRGAGAQGYTF. CDR3 DNA: TGTGCCACCAGCAGAGGGGCAGGGGCGCAGGGCTACACCTTC. The chain uses TRBV15 and TRBJ1-2, with D maybe TRBD1 (6 bases). Trimming cost V 1 base and J 8 bases, with 14 bases left between them. CDR1 is LNHNV and CDR2 is YYDKDF in the germline V gene (reference sequence). CDR3 length: 14 amino acids.

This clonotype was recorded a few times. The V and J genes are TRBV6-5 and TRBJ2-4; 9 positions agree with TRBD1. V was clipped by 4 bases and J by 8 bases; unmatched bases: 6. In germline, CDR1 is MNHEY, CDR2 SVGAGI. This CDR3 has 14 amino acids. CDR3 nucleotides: TGTGCCAGCAGTTCGGACAGGGGAGGACACATTCAGTACTTC. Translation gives CASSSDRGGHIQYF.

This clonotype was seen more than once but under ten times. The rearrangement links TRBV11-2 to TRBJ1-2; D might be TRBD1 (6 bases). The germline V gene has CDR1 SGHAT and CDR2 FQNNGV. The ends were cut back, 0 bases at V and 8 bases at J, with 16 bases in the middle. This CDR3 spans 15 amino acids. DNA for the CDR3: TGTGCCAGCAGCTTAGACCACAGGGCCACTAGCGGCTACACCTTC. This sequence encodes CASSLDHRATSGYTF.

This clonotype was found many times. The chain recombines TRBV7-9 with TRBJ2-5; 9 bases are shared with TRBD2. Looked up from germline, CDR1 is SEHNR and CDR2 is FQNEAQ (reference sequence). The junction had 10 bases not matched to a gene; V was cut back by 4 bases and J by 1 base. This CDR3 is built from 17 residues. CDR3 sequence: CASSSLTSGRGQETQYF. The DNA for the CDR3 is TGTGCCAGCAGCTCGTTGACTAGCGGACGCGGCCAAGAGACCCAGTACTTC.

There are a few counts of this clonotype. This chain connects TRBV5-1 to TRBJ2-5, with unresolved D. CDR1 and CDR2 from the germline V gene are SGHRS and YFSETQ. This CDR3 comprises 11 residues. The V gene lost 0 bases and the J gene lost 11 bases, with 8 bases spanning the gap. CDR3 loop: CASSLETIQYF. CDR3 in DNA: TGCGCCAGCAGCTTGGAAACCATACAGTACTTC.

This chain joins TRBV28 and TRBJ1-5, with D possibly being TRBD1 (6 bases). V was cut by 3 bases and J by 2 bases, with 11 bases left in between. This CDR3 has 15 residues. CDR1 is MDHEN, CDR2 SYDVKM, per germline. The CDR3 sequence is CASSFTGSGNQPQHF. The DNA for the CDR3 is TGTGCCAGCAGTTTCACAGGGTCTGGCAATCAGCCCCAGCATTTT.

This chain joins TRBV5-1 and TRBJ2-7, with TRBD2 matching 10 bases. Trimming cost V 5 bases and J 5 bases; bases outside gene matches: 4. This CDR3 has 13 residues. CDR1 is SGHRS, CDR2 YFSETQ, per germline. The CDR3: CASRAGGPNEQYF. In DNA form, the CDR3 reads TGCGCCAGCAGAGCGGGAGGGCCTAACGAGCAGTACTTC.

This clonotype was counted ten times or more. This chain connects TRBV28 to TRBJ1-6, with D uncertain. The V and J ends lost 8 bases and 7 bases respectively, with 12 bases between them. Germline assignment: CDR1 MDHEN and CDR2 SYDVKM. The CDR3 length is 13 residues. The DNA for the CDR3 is TGTGCCAGCGCCAGACAAGGGAATTCACCCCTCCACTTT. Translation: CASARQGNSPLHF.

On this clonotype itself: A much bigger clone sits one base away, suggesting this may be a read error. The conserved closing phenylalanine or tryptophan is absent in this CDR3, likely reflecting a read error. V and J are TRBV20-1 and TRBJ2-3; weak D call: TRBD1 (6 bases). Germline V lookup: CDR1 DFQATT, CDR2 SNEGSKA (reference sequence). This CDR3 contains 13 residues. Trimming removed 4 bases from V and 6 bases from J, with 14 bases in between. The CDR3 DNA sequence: TGCAGTGCTACCGGGCAGGGGTTGGATACGCAGTATTCT. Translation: CSATGQGLDTQYS.

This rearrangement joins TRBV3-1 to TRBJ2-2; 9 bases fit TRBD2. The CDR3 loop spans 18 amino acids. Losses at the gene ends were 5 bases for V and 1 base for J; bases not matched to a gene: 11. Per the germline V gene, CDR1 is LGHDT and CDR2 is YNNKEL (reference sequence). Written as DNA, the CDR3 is TGTGCCAGCAGCGGAGGAGAAGCTAGCGGGAAGAACACCGGGGAGCTGTTTTTT. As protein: CASSGGEASGKNTGELFF.